The rows below give T cell receptor beta chains drawn from one sample of a study of identifying expanded T cells in peripheral blood. Only in-frame clones appear in the TCRdb table, and some are missing; sequencing was by immunoSEQ multiplex PCR. The sample has approximately 79,000 clones, 85% to 90% seen once. The source material was blood. The receptors shown here come from a person aged 18 to 75 in good health. Each CDR3 is given with its conserved first and last residue. The D gene is left open where the match is weak. For some rows the clone size is stated as once, few or many, or as a class when expanded; others skip it.

clone size: few
J gene: TRBJ2-7
D gene: .
V gene: TRBV28
CDR3 DNA: TGTGCCAGCATCCCGGCGGGGAGCGGCTCCTACGAGCAGTACTTC
CDR3 protein: CASIPAGSGSYEQYF

clone size: .
J gene: TRBJ2-7
D gene: TRBD2
V gene: TRBV4-3
CDR3 DNA: TGCGCCAGCAGCCAAGAAGGACTAGCGGGAGCAATTCGAGGCGAGCAGTACTTC
CDR3 protein: CASSQEGLAGAIRGEQYF

clone size: .
J gene: TRBJ2-3
D gene: TRBD2
V gene: TRBV11-3
CDR3 DNA: TGTGCCAGCAGCCTCGGGACTAGCGGCCCCACAGATACGCAGTATTTT
CDR3 protein: CASSLGTSGPTDTQYF

clone size: medium-sized
J gene: TRBJ2-3
D gene: TRBD1
V gene: TRBV15
CDR3 DNA: TGTGCCACCAGCCTGCGGACAGGGACAGATACGCAGTATTTT
CDR3 protein: CATSLRTGTDTQYF

clone size: once
J gene: TRBJ1-1
D gene: .
V gene: TRBV9
CDR3 DNA: TGTGCCAGCAGCGTAGGGATGGGGCCCAACACTGAAGCTTTCTTT
CDR3 protein: CASSVGMGPNTEAFF

clone size: .
J gene: TRBJ2-3
D gene: .
V gene: TRBV2
CDR3 DNA: TGTGCCAGGGGCACAGATACGCAGTATTTT
CDR3 protein: CARGTDTQYF

clone size: .
J gene: TRBJ2-1
D gene: .
V gene: TRBV7-8
CDR3 DNA: TGTGCCAGCAGCGGGGCGCTCCGCGATGAGCAGTTCTTC
CDR3 protein: CASSGALRDEQFF

clone size: .
J gene: TRBJ2-3
D gene: .
V gene: TRBV4-2
CDR3 DNA: TGTGCCAGCAGCCAAAAGGGGCAGGGGCGAGATACGCAGTATTTT
CDR3 protein: CASSQKGQGRDTQYF

clone size: .
J gene: TRBJ1-1
D gene: .
V gene: TRBV19
CDR3 DNA: TGTGCCAGTGGAACTGGGACGGGGGCTGAAGCTTTCTTT
CDR3 protein: CASGTGTGAEAFF

clone size: .
J gene: TRBJ2-6
D gene: .
V gene: TRBV15
CDR3 DNA: TGTGCCACCAGCCGTAGGGACTCTGGGGCCAACGTCCTGACTTTC
CDR3 protein: CATSRRDSGANVLTF

clone size: .
J gene: TRBJ2-1
D gene: TRBD2
V gene: TRBV4-3
CDR3 DNA: TGCGCCAGCAGCCAAGGGACTAGTTTATCCTACAATGAGCAGTTCTTC
CDR3 protein: CASSQGTSLSYNEQFF

clone size: .
J gene: TRBJ2-1
D gene: .
V gene: TRBV9
CDR3 DNA: TGTGCCAGCAGCGTCCAAACGGACTTCGACAATGAGCAGTTCTTC
CDR3 protein: CASSVQTDFDNEQFF

clone size: .
J gene: TRBJ2-7
D gene: .
V gene: TRBV2
CDR3 DNA: TGTGCCAGCAAGGTCGGTCTAGCGTTCTACGAGCAGTACTTC
CDR3 protein: CASKVGLAFYEQYF

clone size: .
J gene: TRBJ2-5
D gene: TRBD1
V gene: TRBV5-6
CDR3 DNA: TGTGCCAGCAGCTACCCAGGGGGAGAGACCCAGTACTTC
CDR3 protein: CASSYPGGETQYF

clone size: .
J gene: TRBJ2-7
D gene: .
V gene: TRBV11-2
CDR3 DNA: TGTGCCAGCAGCTTAAGGGTTGAGCAGTACTTC
CDR3 protein: CASSLRVEQYF

clone size: .
J gene: TRBJ1-4
D gene: .
V gene: TRBV7-2
CDR3 DNA: TGTGCCAGCAGCTTGGGGACCTCCGGGAGCCTCCTGTTTTTT
CDR3 protein: CASSLGTSGSLLFF

clone size: .
J gene: TRBJ1-5
D gene: TRBD1
V gene: TRBV19
CDR3 DNA: TGTGCCAGTAGTCTCGACAGGGTGGGGCAGCCCCAGCATTTT
CDR3 protein: CASSLDRVGQPQHF

clone size: once
J gene: TRBJ1-5
D gene: .
V gene: TRBV19
CDR3 DNA: TGTGCCAGTAGTATTAGTAAGGGCAGGGCAAGCCAGCCCCAGCATTTT
CDR3 protein: CASSISKGRASQPQHF

clone size: once
J gene: TRBJ2-2
D gene: .
V gene: TRBV7-3
CDR3 DNA: TGTGCCAGCAGACGGACAGAGGCGGGCGGGGAGCTGTTTTTT
CDR3 protein: CASRRTEAGGELFF

clone size: .
J gene: TRBJ2-1
D gene: TRBD2
V gene: TRBV4-3
CDR3 DNA: TGCGCCAGCAGCCGGGGGACTAGCGGGAGGGATGAGCAGTTCTTC
CDR3 protein: CASSRGTSGRDEQFF

clone size: .
J gene: TRBJ2-7
D gene: .
V gene: TRBV6-5
CDR3 DNA: TGTGCCAGCGGGATCACAGGGAACTCCTACGAGCAGTACTTC
CDR3 protein: CASGITGNSYEQYF